The 13 T cell receptor beta chains given below trace back to one sample, sequenced in a study of cytomegalovirus exposure and HLA in healthy donors. PCR was performed using 60 Vbeta and 13 Jbeta primers. The table came from immunoSEQ multiplex PCR; TCRdb's copy has only in-frame clones and leaves some out. The sample lists 100,000 to 150,000 clones, about 80% occurring once. Sequencing input: PBMCs. Receptors originate from a man aged 55 to 70 in good health and CMV-seropositive.

The chain uses TRBV7-2 and TRBJ1-1, with 7 nucleotides matching TRBD1. Trimming removed 5 bases from V and 4 bases from J; junction bases left unmatched: 4. Germline V gives CDR1 SGHTA, CDR2 FQGNSA. CDR3 length equals 13 residues. CDR3 in DNA: TGTGCCAGCAGCCCGGGACAGACCACTGAAGCTTTCTTT. It is translated as CASSPGQTTEAFF.

The chain combines TRBV5-1 with TRBJ2-1, with 14 bases fitting TRBD2. The germline V gene has CDR1 SGHRS and CDR2 YFSETQ. J was trimmed by 7 bases and V by 5 bases; bases with no gene match: 2. The CDR3 consists of 14 residues. The CDR3 region is CASRTSGRANEQFF. The DNA of the CDR3 is TGCGCCAGCAGGACTAGCGGGAGGGCTAATGAGCAGTTCTTC.

This clone came up a few times. V gene TRBV2 combines with J gene TRBJ1-6; TRBD1 aligns across 8 bases. CDR1 is SNHLY and CDR2 is FYNNEI in the germline V gene. The V gene end was trimmed by 5 bases and the J gene end by 7 bases; junction bases not matched to a gene: 10. CDR3 length: 16 amino acids. The CDR3 DNA reads as TGTGCCAGCAGTACCACTCCTACAGGGGGGAATTCACCCCTCCACTTT. Its translation is CASSTTPTGGNSPLHF.

The rearrangement links TRBV7-9 to TRBJ1-2; weak D call: TRBD1 (6 bases). The CDR3 runs 13 residues. The germline CDR1 and CDR2 sequences are SEHNR and FQNEAQ (reference sequence). V lost 5 bases and J 8 bases, leaving 15 bases between the germline ends. CDR3 coding DNA: TGTGCCAGCAGCCAGGACAGTCGGCGAGGCTACACCTTC. It is translated as CASSQDSRRGYTF.

The chain couples TRBV5-6 to TRBJ2-7; no firm D call. The ends were cut back, 5 bases at V and 4 bases at J, with 7 bases in the middle. The CDR3 covers 11 residues. Germline assignment: CDR1 SGHDT and CDR2 YYEEEE. The CDR3 coding sequence is TGTGCCAGCAGTTCTAATTACGAGCAGTACTTC. Translating it yields CASSSNYEQYF.

This rearrangement joins TRBV28 to TRBJ1-1; 8 bases agree with TRBD1. V trimming: 6 bases; J trimming: 1 base; junction bases outside the gene matches: 10. Looked up from germline, CDR1 is MDHEN and CDR2 is SYDVKM. The CDR3 sequence is 16 residues long. The CDR3 region has the DNA TGTGCCAGCAGGGCGCAGGGGGCGGGCTCGAACACTGAAGCTTTCTTT. It yields the protein CASRAQGAGSNTEAFF.

V usage is TRBV6-1 and J usage is TRBJ2-3; D is perhaps TRBD1 (6 bases). Germline lookup yields CDR1 MNHNS and CDR2 SASEGT. CDR3 length: 13 amino acids. V lost 4 bases to trimming and J lost 8 bases, with 13 bases between them. The CDR3 region has the DNA TGTGCCAGCAGTGTACAGGGTGACGGTACGCAGTATTTT. This gives the protein CASSVQGDGTQYF.

This chain connects TRBV5-1 to TRBJ2-2; perhaps TRBD1 as D (5 bases). CDR1 and CDR2 from the germline V gene are SGHRS and YFSETQ. The CDR3 consists of 16 residues. V shed 3 bases and J shed 7 bases, with 19 bases lying between them. The CDR3 nucleotides read TGCGCCAGCAGCTCCCGCTCTGTCAGGGATGGCGGGGAGCTGTTTTTT. This codes for CASSSRSVRDGGELFF.

This sequence joins TRBV5-6 and TRBJ1-1; 10 bases map to TRBD1. CDR1 is SGHDT and CDR2 is YYEEEE in the germline V gene. CDR3 size: 18 residues. Trimming at V came to 3 bases and at J to 1 base, leaving 12 bases not matched to a gene. The DNA for the CDR3 is TGTGCCAGCAGCTCAATATCCCCGGGACAGGGGAAGAACACTGAAGCTTTCTTT. This encodes CASSSISPGQGKNTEAFF.

The rearrangement joins TRBV11-3 to TRBJ2-1; TRBD1 agrees at 7 bases. J lost 0 bases, V lost 3 bases, and 2 bases had no gene match. Germline values: CDR1 SGHNT, CDR2 YENEEA. This CDR3 is 15 amino acids long. The DNA of the CDR3 is TGTGCCAGCAGCTTGACAGGGAGCTCCTACAATGAGCAGTTCTTC. Protein sequence: CASSLTGSSYNEQFF.

The V gene is TRBV19, the J gene TRBJ2-5; 7 bases map to TRBD1. The CDR3 extends over 19 amino acids. Germline CDR1 LNHDA, CDR2 SQIVND (reference sequence). V was pared by 4 bases and J by 2 bases, with 19 bases of the junction left unmatched. This CDR3 is CASSRRVDNWDRRQETQYF. DNA of the CDR3: TGTGCCAGTAGTAGAAGGGTTGACAATTGGGACAGAAGGCAAGAGACCCAGTACTTC.

This clone occurred once. V gene TRBV9 combines with J gene TRBJ1-1; maybe TRBD1 (6 bases). Germline CDR1 SGDLS, CDR2 YYNGEE. The CDR3 totals 16 residues. V lost 1 base, J lost 3 bases, and 16 bases lay in between. DNA for the CDR3: TGTGCCAGCAGCGTAACGGGGGGCTTCGGTCACACTGAAGCTTTCTTT. Encoded protein: CASSVTGGFGHTEAFF. Full variable domain (missing parts from reference TRBV9 and TRBJ1-1): DSGVTQTPKHLITATGQRVTLRCSPRSGDLSVYWYQQSLDQGLQFLIQYYNGEERAKGNILERFSAQQFPDLHSELNLSSLELGDSALYFCASSVTGGFGHTEAFFGQGTRLTVV.

This clone was seen only a few times. The rearrangement links TRBV2 to TRBJ2-3; TRBD1 is a possible D gene (5 bases). Looked up from germline, CDR1 is SNHLY and CDR2 is FYNNEI. The V end lost 7 bases, the J end lost 6 bases, and 20 bases lay between the germline ends. The CDR3 spans 15 residues. The CDR3 DNA follows: TGTGCCAGCACCCCGAGAGGCGCCGCAGGGGATACGCAGTATTTT. The encoded protein is CASTPRGAAGDTQYF.